Below are 27 T cell receptor beta chains sequenced from a single sample in a study of blood T cell repertoires in COVID-19 (dated by TCRdb to the early 2020s). Libraries were built with the immunoSEQ multiplex PCR assay. TCRdb mirrors the immuneACCESS table, restricted to in-frame sequences. Some clones are absent from its copies; in checked studies, under half trace to an unresolved V gene, and the reason for the others is unknown. The sample table shows 150,000 to 200,000 clones, and around 84% are seen once. About 8% of the sample rests with the top ten. Sequenced sample: PBMCs or T cells enriched from blood (not recorded which). Receptors originate from a woman in her 50s who had recovered from COVID-19.

The chain employs TRBV5-5 and TRBJ2-1; D might be TRBD2 (6 bases). Germline V CDR1 and CDR2: SGHKS, YYEKEE (reference sequence). The V gene lost 2 bases and the J gene lost 9 bases, with 18 bases spanning the gap. The CDR3 sequence is 15 residues long. CDR3 sequence: CASSFGGNIEGEQFF. CDR3 bases: TGTGCCAGCAGCTTTGGGGGGAACATCGAGGGTGAGCAGTTCTTC.

This chain uses TRBV19 with TRBJ2-7, with TRBD1 identical over 9 bases. This CDR3 is built from 14 residues. CDR1 is LNHDA, CDR2 SQIVND, per germline (reference sequence). Unmatched junction bases numbered 8, after V lost 5 bases and J lost 6 bases. CDR3 in DNA: TGTGCCAGTAGTGCCACAACAGGGGGCTTCGAGCAGTACTTC. Translated, it gives CASSATTGGFEQYF.

The chain couples TRBV7-2 to TRBJ2-3; 8 positions match TRBD2. With 5 bases clipped from V and 3 bases from J, the junction kept 7 bases outside the gene matches. The germline V gene has CDR1 SGHTA and CDR2 FQGNSA. This CDR3 has 15 amino acids. CDR3 region: CASSVPSGLTDTQYF. The DNA of the CDR3 is TGTGCCAGCAGCGTACCTAGCGGGTTGACAGATACGCAGTATTTT.

The chain joins TRBV5-5 to TRBJ2-1, with a possible D match to TRBD2 (6 bases). The CDR3 sequence is 19 residues long. Germline loops: CDR1 SGHKS, CDR2 YYEKEE (reference sequence). V gave up 2 bases and J gave up 4 bases, with 25 bases separating them. DNA for the CDR3: TGTGCCAGCAGCTTTAGGTGGAGTGGAGGGGCAAGCTCATACAATGAGCAGTTCTTC. This encodes CASSFRWSGGASSYNEQFF.

The V call is TRBV28, the J call TRBJ1-2; D possibly corresponds to TRBD1 (6 bases). Trimming removed 3 bases from V and 5 bases from J, with 13 bases in between. This CDR3 contains 14 residues. The germline V gene encodes CDR1 MDHEN and CDR2 SYDVKM. CDR3 residues: CASSFQGSRYGYTF. CDR3 nucleotide sequence: TGTGCCAGCAGTTTTCAGGGGTCGAGGTATGGCTACACCTTC.

The genes are TRBV19 and TRBJ1-5; 9 bases agree with TRBD1. This CDR3 is built from 13 residues. Germline CDR1 is LNHDA and CDR2 is SQIVND (reference sequence). Unmatched junction bases numbered 1, after V lost 3 bases and J lost 7 bases. CDR3 loop: CASSIDRGQPQHF. Written as DNA, the CDR3 is TGTGCCAGTAGTATCGACAGGGGGCAGCCCCAGCATTTT.

This clone was observed a few times. V and J are TRBV6-5 and TRBJ1-4; 9 bases are shared with TRBD1. V trimming: 5 bases; J trimming: 7 bases; junction bases outside the gene matches: 8. Per germline, CDR1 MNHEY and CDR2 SVGAGI. This CDR3 comprises 15 residues. The CDR3 coding sequence is TGTGCCAGCAGTAGACAGGGGGGACGAGGTGAAAAACTGTTTTTT. Translation: CASSRQGGRGEKLFF.

This clone was seen once. The chain employs TRBV19 and TRBJ1-3, with D possibly matching TRBD1 (6 bases). This CDR3 contains 15 residues. Between the trimmed V and J ends, which lost 5 bases and 2 bases, there was a span of 13 bases. Per the germline V gene, CDR1 is LNHDA and CDR2 is SQIVND (reference sequence). The CDR3 sequence is CASSPLAGAGNTIYF. The CDR3 nucleotides read TGTGCCAGTAGTCCCCTGGCAGGGGCTGGAAACACCATATATTTT.

J is TRBJ1-1 and V is TRBV7-8; D not certain. Germline V CDR1 and CDR2: SGHVS, FQNEAQ. The V end lost 3 bases, the J end lost 6 bases, and 11 bases lay between the germline ends. The CDR3 is 13 residues long. The CDR3 loop is CASSLGEVAEAFF. The CDR3 DNA is TGTGCCAGCAGCTTGGGAGAAGTGGCTGAAGCTTTCTTT.

The V gene is TRBV13, the J gene TRBJ1-1; weak D call: TRBD1 (5 bases). Germline lookup yields CDR1 PRHDT and CDR2 FYEKMQ (reference sequence). This CDR3 comprises 16 residues. The V and J ends lost 0 bases and 11 bases respectively, with 22 bases between them. As DNA, the CDR3 is TGTGCCAGCAGCTTAGGCCTGAGTCGTTACCCGCGGGGGGCTTTCTTT. This translates into CASSLGLSRYPRGAFF.

The chain combines TRBV4-3 with TRBJ2-7; TRBD1 aligns across 7 bases. This CDR3 spans 15 amino acids. Germline V gene data show CDR1 as LGHNA and CDR2 as YSLEER. The ends lost 5 bases at V and 3 bases at J; junction bases unmatched: 10. In nucleotides, the CDR3 is TGCGCCAGCAGCGATCGAACAGGGGCCCACTACGAGCAGTACTTC. As protein: CASSDRTGAHYEQYF.

As DNA, the CDR3 is TGTGCCAGCAGCACAGGTCTACGCAATCAGCCCCAGCATTTT. As protein: CASSTGLRNQPQHF. The chain uses TRBV6-5 and TRBJ1-5; perhaps TRBD1 as D (5 bases). The CDR3 runs to 14 residues. Germline assignment: CDR1 MNHEY and CDR2 SVGAGI. V dropped 6 bases and J dropped 2 bases, with 11 bases sitting between them.

This clone was seen only a few times. The chain recombines TRBV12-3 or TRBV12-4 with TRBJ1-1; 7 bases are a match to TRBD1. The CDR3 is 12 amino acids. V lost 4 bases, J lost 5 bases, and 1 base stayed unmatched. The CDR3 reads CASSSTGTEAFF. The CDR3 nucleotides are TGTGCCAGCAGTTCGACAGGGACTGAAGCTTTCTTT.

The chain joins TRBV5-1 to TRBJ2-1; no definite D call. The V end lost 1 base, the J end lost 0 bases, and 5 bases lay between the germline ends. The CDR3 has 14 residues. Per the germline V gene, CDR1 is SGHRS and CDR2 is YFSETQ. In DNA, the CDR3 is TGCGCCAGCAGCTTGTGGAGCTCCTACAATGAGCAGTTCTTC. Its protein is CASSLWSSYNEQFF.

CDR3 bases: TGTGCCAGTAGTATTGGCCCCTCCTACGAGCAGTACTTC. It encodes CASSIGPSYEQYF. The V and J genes are TRBV19 and TRBJ2-7; D gene ambiguous. Trimming took off 3 bases at V and 0 bases at J, with 6 bases between the two ends. The V gene's germline CDR1 is LNHDA and CDR2 SQIVND (reference sequence). This CDR3 has 13 amino acids. The full variable domain, with the rest looked up from reference TRBV19 and TRBJ2-7, is DGGITQSPKYLFRKEGQNVTLSCEQNLNHDAMYWYRQDPGQGLRLIYYSQIVNDFQKGDIAEGYSVSREKKESFPLTVTSAQKNPTAFYLCASSIGPSYEQYFGPGTRLTVT.

The chain links TRBV12-5 to TRBJ1-1, with 8 bases aligning to TRBD1. Germline V gene sequence: CDR1 LGHNT, CDR2 FRNRAP. After removal of 0 bases from V and 5 bases from J, the junction contained 5 bases not matched to a gene. There are 15 residues in the CDR3. The CDR3 sequence: CASGLVQGARTEAFF. In DNA form, the CDR3 reads TGTGCTAGTGGTTTGGTGCAGGGGGCGAGGACTGAAGCTTTCTTT. Together with reference TRBV12-5 and TRBJ1-1, the CDR3 gives the full variable domain: DARVTQTPRHKVTEMGQEVTMRCQPILGHNTVFWYRQTMMQGLELLAYFRNRAPLDDSGMPKDRFSAEMPDATLATLKIQPSEPRDSAVYFCASGLVQGARTEAFFGQGTRLTVV.

The chain employs TRBV11-2 and TRBJ2-5; D is perhaps TRBD1 (6 bases). V lost 1 base and J 2 bases, leaving 14 bases between the germline ends. Germline-derived CDR1 and CDR2 are SGHAT and FQNNGV. This CDR3 comprises 16 residues. The CDR3 nucleotides read TGTGCCAGCAGCTTAGTGGGACACCTTTTGCAAGAGACCCAGTACTTC. It specifies CASSLVGHLLQETQYF.

This clone has a handful of counts. The V and J genes are TRBV11-2 and TRBJ1-2; perhaps TRBD1 as D (5 bases). The V end was cut by 0 bases, the J end by 8 bases, with 19 bases between. The CDR3 spans 16 residues. Germline V gives CDR1 SGHAT, CDR2 FQNNGV. The CDR3, as DNA: TGTGCCAGCAGCTTAGACGGTACAGGCACCTTTCAGGGCTACACCTTC. Its translation: CASSLDGTGTFQGYTF.

This clone was seen more than once but under ten times. The CDR3 DNA is TGTGCCAGCAGTTTATGGGGCAGGAACGATTCACCCCTCCACTTT. Its translation: CASSLWGRNDSPLHF. V and J are TRBV28 and TRBJ1-6; no clear D. The CDR3 has 15 amino acids. Germline assignment: CDR1 MDHEN and CDR2 SYDVKM. With 0 bases removed from V and 8 bases from J, the gap between germline ends came to 11 bases.

The chain uses TRBV7-2 and TRBJ1-6, with D possibly TRBD1 on 6 matching bases. The CDR3 covers 14 residues. The germline gives CDR1 SGHTA, CDR2 FQGNSA. V gave up 3 bases and J gave up 7 bases, with 10 bases separating them. CDR3 nucleotide sequence: TGTGCCAGCAGCTTCCGGGACAACAATTCACCCCTCCACTTT. Amino acid sequence: CASSFRDNNSPLHF.

The J gene is TRBJ1-5, the V gene TRBV5-5; a possible D gene is TRBD1 (5 bases). The V gene lost 0 bases and the J gene lost 5 bases, with 15 bases spanning the gap. CDR1 and CDR2 from the germline V gene are SGHKS and YYEKEE (reference sequence). The CDR3 totals 16 residues. The CDR3 DNA is TGTGCCAGCAGCTTGGAGGGTGCCAGGGACTATCAGCCCCAGCATTTT. Translated: CASSLEGARDYQPQHF.

V gene TRBV7-9 combines with J gene TRBJ2-5, with 16 bases fitting TRBD2. Germline V CDR1 and CDR2: SEHNR, FQNEAQ (reference sequence). After removal of 5 bases from V and 3 bases from J, the junction contained 3 bases not matched to a gene. This CDR3 spans 16 amino acids. DNA for the CDR3: TGTGCCAGCAGCCTAGGGACTAGCGGGGGGGAAGAGACCCAGTACTTC. Encoded protein: CASSLGTSGGEETQYF. Combining the CDR3 with reference TRBV7-9 and TRBJ2-5 gives the whole variable domain DTGVSQNPRHKITKRGQNVTFRCDPISEHNRLYWYRQTLGQGPEFLTYFQNEAQLEKSRLLSDRFSAERPKGSFSTLEIQRTEQGDSAMYLCASSLGTSGGEETQYFGPGTRLLVL.

This chain uses TRBV28 with TRBJ1-5; D is possibly TRBD1 (5 bases). Germline CDR1 MDHEN, CDR2 SYDVKM. The CDR3 runs 14 residues. The V and J ends lost 6 bases and 1 base respectively, with 10 bases between them. This CDR3 reads CASRSGGSNQPQHF. Written as DNA, the CDR3 is TGTGCCAGCAGGAGCGGGGGGAGCAATCAGCCCCAGCATTTT.

The rearrangement joins TRBV5-6 to TRBJ2-5; D is ambiguous. This CDR3 has 11 residues. V was shortened by 4 bases and J by 2 bases, with 3 bases between the two germline ends. Germline CDR1 reads SGHDT; CDR2 reads YYEEEE. The CDR3 region is CASSLQETQYF. CDR3 DNA sequence: TGTGCCAGCAGCCTACAAGAGACCCAGTACTTC.

The chain employs TRBV27 and TRBJ2-1; 11 bases agree with TRBD2. The CDR3 runs to 14 residues. With V trimmed by 5 bases and J by 10 bases, 7 bases remained unmatched. Germline assignment: CDR1 MNHEY and CDR2 SMNVEV (reference sequence). The CDR3 is CASSPGLAGREQFF. CDR3 sequence (DNA): TGTGCCAGCAGTCCCGGACTAGCGGGCAGAGAGCAGTTCTTC.

This sequence joins TRBV23-1 and TRBJ1-3; 7 bases line up with TRBD1. TRBV23-1 is known as an ORF, though its function is uncertain. This CDR3 has 18 residues. V was clipped by 8 bases and J by 0 bases; unmatched bases: 16. CDR3 region: CASPHPPGQKPSGNTIYF. The CDR3 DNA reads TGCGCCAGCCCCCATCCCCCGGGACAGAAGCCCTCTGGAAACACCATATATTTT.

V gene TRBV19 combines with J gene TRBJ2-5; a weak D match, TRBD2 (7 bases). The CDR3 consists of 16 residues. Per germline, CDR1 LNHDA and CDR2 SQIVND (reference sequence). V dropped 6 bases and J dropped 3 bases, with 20 bases sitting between them. In DNA form, the CDR3 reads TGTGCCAGTAGGACAGGACGCCTGGGGGGGAAAGAGACCCAGTACTTC. Protein product: CASRTGRLGGKETQYF.